This T cell receptor (beta chain) was sequenced during a study of CD4 T cells in relation to SARS-CoV-2 and coronaviruses. Study-level information: After roughly 11 days of antigen culture, PBMC TCR beta CDR3s were sequenced.

Worth noting for this clone: What it binds is unknown.

The assay was immunoSEQ multiplex PCR, and TCRdb's table has in-frame clones only and misses some. The sample consists of some 40,000 clones, about 79% of them appearing once. From germline, CDR1 is SEHNR and CDR2 FQNEAQ (reference sequence). V lost 5 bases and J lost 5, with 12 bases in between. The CDR3 loop spans 13 amino acids. This sequence joins TRBV7-9 and TRBJ2-5; the D gene is possibly TRBD2 (5 bases). The receptor comes from an adult with COVID-19. Source material: naive CD4+ T cells from PBMCs, cultured in vitro. The subset is: naive CD4+ T cells isolated by negative enrichment. The CDR3 reads CASSPAREETQYF. The CDR3 bases are TGTGCCAGCAGCCCGGCTAGGGAGGAGACCCAGTACTTC.